This entry features one T cell receptor (beta chain) sequence. Antigen specificity is unknown. The data are from a study of T cell responses to AZD1222 COVID-19 vaccine. TCRdb keeps only in-frame clones here, not all; method: immunoSEQ multiplex PCR. Seen here are about 79,000 clones, under 95% observed once, and the top ten hold 6% to 8.5%. This CDR3 contains 13 residues. The V gene lost 1 base and the J gene lost 10 bases, with 13 bases spanning the gap. Findings of the study overall: Repertoire collection took place solely once the T cell response had peaked. Clonal diversity was possibly underestimated, and white British individuals and females predominated among donors.

This TCR was sampled from an adult in good health. J is TRBJ1-1 and V is TRBV12-3 or TRBV12-4; D might be TRBD1 (6 bases). The sample here was peripheral blood, taken on day 0 of MenACWY control vaccination. The CDR3 loop is CASSLGWGRAAFF. The CDR3 bases are TGTGCCAGCAGTTTAGGGTGGGGGCGAGCAGCTTTCTTT.